A single sample is the source of the 17 T cell receptor beta chains below, sequenced in a study of shared clonotypes between healthy human individuals. Data came from immunoSEQ multiplex PCR; TCRdb stores just in-frame clones and leaves some out. Of about 2 million clones listed, over 85% are singletons. The sample consisted of naive CD4+ T cells sorted from blood. The subset is: CD45RA+ positively selected. These receptors were obtained from a young man in good health.

The chain employs TRBV6-1 and TRBJ1-5; the D gene is possibly TRBD1 (5 bases). V lost 6 bases and J lost 0, with 12 bases in between. The CDR3 is 15 amino acids. CDR1 is MNHNS, CDR2 SASEGT, per germline. CDR3 bases: TGTGCCAGCAGAGACAGCTATTATAGCAATCAGCCCCAGCATTTT. Translated: CASRDSYYSNQPQHF.

Written as DNA, the CDR3 is TGTGCCAGTAGTATTTCCGTTTATCAGCCCCAGCATTTT. Residues: CASSISVYQPQHF. The chain links TRBV19 to TRBJ1-5; the D is unclear. The CDR3 sequence is 13 residues long. The germline V gene has CDR1 LNHDA and CDR2 SQIVND (reference sequence). V was clipped by 3 bases and J by 5 bases, with 8 bases between them.

This clone was found once. The same CDR3 is also encoded by other DNA sequences in this sample. The V and J genes are TRBV5-4 and TRBJ2-2, with 7 bases matching TRBD1. The CDR3 totals 14 residues. Germline loops: CDR1 SGHNT, CDR2 YYREEE (reference sequence). Trimming took 4 bases from V and 2 from J; bases not matched to a gene: 2. The DNA of the CDR3 is TGTGCCAGCAGCCGGACAGGTAACACCGGGGAGCTGTTTTTT. Translating gives CASSRTGNTGELFF.

This clone occurred once. The chain joins TRBV5-1 to TRBJ2-7; 9 bases are shared with TRBD1. The CDR3 has 15 residues. Trimming at V came to 2 bases and at J to 2 bases, leaving 5 bases not matched to a gene. CDR1 is SGHRS, CDR2 YFSETQ, per germline. This chain's CDR3 is CASSFSGQGTYEQYF. CDR3 nucleotide sequence: TGCGCCAGCAGCTTTTCGGGACAGGGCACCTACGAGCAGTACTTC.

The rearrangement joins TRBV30 to TRBJ2-1; 7 bases are shared with TRBD1. In germline, CDR1 is GTSNPN, CDR2 SVGIG (reference sequence). With V trimmed by 2 bases and J by 2 bases, 6 bases remained unmatched. The CDR3 consists of 15 residues. CDR3 bases: TGTGCCTGGAGTACCATGCAGGGGGCCTACAATGAGCAGTTCTTC. This sequence encodes CAWSTMQGAYNEQFF.

V is TRBV5-6 and J is TRBJ1-3; the match to TRBD1 covers 8 bases. The CDR3 totals 15 residues. Germline loops: CDR1 SGHDT, CDR2 YYEEEE. The junction had 0 bases not matched to a gene; V was cut back by 0 bases and J by 1 base. CDR3 sequence: CASSLDRGSGNTIYF. For the CDR3, the DNA is TGTGCCAGCAGCTTGGACAGGGGGTCTGGAAACACCATATATTTT.

This rearrangement joins TRBV9 to TRBJ2-3; weak D call: TRBD2 (6 bases). The germline gives CDR1 SGDLS, CDR2 YYNGEE. Trimming stripped 4 bases from V and 4 bases from J, with 22 bases between. This CDR3 has 17 residues. The CDR3 protein is CASSPPVGGAGADTQYF. In nucleotides, the CDR3 is TGTGCCAGCAGCCCCCCGGTAGGAGGGGCCGGGGCAGATACGCAGTATTTT. Full variable domain (missing parts from reference TRBV9 and TRBJ2-3): DSGVTQTPKHLITATGQRVTLRCSPRSGDLSVYWYQQSLDQGLQFLIQYYNGEERAKGNILERFSAQQFPDLHSELNLSSLELGDSALYFCASSPPVGGAGADTQYFGPGTRLTVL.

The V and J genes are TRBV11-2 and TRBJ2-2; no definite D call. Germline loops: CDR1 SGHAT, CDR2 FQNNGV. V dropped 7 bases and J dropped 1 base, with 10 bases sitting between them. The CDR3 spans 14 residues. CDR3 DNA sequence: TGTGCCAGCACCCCCCCACAGAACACCGGGGAGCTGTTTTTT. Protein: CASTPPQNTGELFF.

V is TRBV30 and J is TRBJ1-2; 8 positions match TRBD1. CDR1 GTSNPN and CDR2 SVGIG come from the germline V gene (reference sequence). The CDR3 consists of 14 residues. V shed 1 base and J 3 bases; nucleotides not matched to a gene: 4. For the CDR3, the DNA is TGTGCCTGGAGTGACAGGGGGGCCCACTATGGCTACACCTTC. Translating it yields CAWSDRGAHYGYTF.

This clone was seen once. The rearrangement links TRBV7-4 to TRBJ1-4, with 8 positions matching TRBD1. The CDR3 has 21 amino acids. The germline CDR1 and CDR2 sequences are SGHVT and SQSDAQ. The V gene end was trimmed by 2 bases and the J gene end by 4 bases; junction bases not matched to a gene: 21. This CDR3 reads CASSLKVGTGGLSHLNEKLFF. Here the CDR3 DNA reads TGTGCCAGCAGCTTAAAGGTTGGGACAGGAGGACTCTCTCACCTTAATGAAAAACTGTTTTTT. The full variable domain, its missing parts supplied by reference TRBV7-4 and TRBJ1-4, is GAGVSQSPRYKVAKRGRDVALRCDSISGHVTLYWYRQTLGQGSEVLTYSQSDAQRDKSGRPSGRFSAERPERSVSTLKIQRTEQGDSAVYLCASSLKVGTGGLSHLNEKLFFGSGTQLSVL.

CDR3 coding DNA: TGTGCCAGCAGTCCCGACAGGGGGCTAGGCTACACCTTC. Residues: CASSPDRGLGYTF. The J gene is TRBJ1-2, the V gene TRBV28, with TRBD1 matching over 10 bases. V was pared by 5 bases and J by 8 bases, with 5 bases of the junction left unmatched. The CDR3 is made up of 13 amino acids. Germline V gives CDR1 MDHEN, CDR2 SYDVKM.

This chain links TRBV6-6 with TRBJ1-1, with D unresolved. Germline lookup yields CDR1 MNHNY and CDR2 SVGAGI (reference sequence). The V end lost 6 bases, the J end lost 7 bases, and 9 bases lay between the germline ends. This CDR3 spans 11 amino acids. The CDR3 region has the DNA TGTGCCAGCAGCCCAAACTATGAAGCTTTCTTT. Amino acid sequence: CASSPNYEAFF.

J is TRBJ2-3 and V is TRBV5-4; TRBD1 aligns across 7 bases. Germline assignment: CDR1 SGHNT and CDR2 YYREEE (reference sequence). The CDR3 is made up of 17 amino acids. The trim removed 2 bases at V and 4 bases at J, leaving 13 bases unmatched. CDR3 sequence (DNA): TGTGCCAGCAGCTTCCAACAGGGGAGAATTTTCTCAGATACGCAGTATTTT. Protein product: CASSFQQGRIFSDTQYF.

The sample holds one count of this clone. This CDR3 is CASSVDSKSGANVLTF. In DNA form, the CDR3 reads TGTGCCAGCAGTGTGGACAGTAAGTCTGGGGCCAACGTCCTGACTTTC. The rearrangement uses TRBV6-4 and TRBJ2-6; D may be TRBD1 (6 bases). The CDR3 covers 16 residues. Between the trimmed V and J ends, which lost 4 bases and 1 base, there was a span of 11 bases. Germline CDR1 and CDR2: MRHNA and SNTAGT.

The chain carries TRBV7-9 and TRBJ2-3; the D is unclear. The CDR3 runs 14 residues. The germline V and J ends were trimmed by 2 bases and 5 bases, with 11 bases remaining between them. In germline, CDR1 is SEHNR, CDR2 FQNEAQ (reference sequence). The CDR3 spells CASSLTQAQDTQYF. The CDR3 DNA reads as TGTGCCAGCAGCTTAACCCAAGCCCAAGATACGCAGTATTTT.

This clone was picked up a small number of times. This rearrangement joins TRBV5-1 to TRBJ1-6; D is unclear. The CDR3 loop spans 15 amino acids. Germline CDR1 is SGHRS and CDR2 is YFSETQ. The germline V and J ends were trimmed by 4 bases and 7 bases, with 15 bases remaining between them. CDR3 region: CASSPSRVGNSPLHF. The CDR3 DNA sequence: TGCGCCAGCAGCCCCTCGAGGGTGGGGAATTCACCCCTCCACTTT.

V and J are TRBV2 and TRBJ2-7, with 10 bases identical to TRBD2. The CDR3 is 15 residues long. The germline V gene encodes CDR1 SNHLY and CDR2 FYNNEI. V lost 2 bases and J lost 3; bases outside the gene matches: 4. The CDR3 protein is CASSESRTSGYEQYF. DNA of the CDR3: TGTGCCAGCAGTGAATCCCGGACTAGCGGCTACGAGCAGTACTTC. Using reference TRBV2 and TRBJ2-7 for the parts outside the CDR3, the full variable domain is EPEVTQTPSHQVTQMGQEVILRCVPISNHLYFYWYRQILGQKVEFLVSFYNNEISEKSEIFDDQFSVERPDGSNFTLKIRSTKLEDSAMYFCASSESRTSGYEQYFGPGTRLTVT.